This TCR beta chain appears in the sequencing data of a study of T cell repertoires in cytomegalovirus infection. Whole-study context: Public signatures in TCR beta pointed to CMV infection and matching HLA type. Notes on the study in general: Predominance within the ex vivo response was attributable to HLA-C-restricted CMV-specific TCR beta clonotypes.

This clonotype was observed many times. The antigen remains unidentified. CDR1 is MNHEY, CDR2 SVGEGT, per germline. V lost 6 bases and J lost 0; bases outside the gene matches: 14. The CDR3 runs 19 residues. TCRdb independently ran MiXCR on the reads; one entry per CDR3 protein. The sample holds roughly 240,000 distinct CDR3 sequences, approximately 7% seen once. The TCR comes from a human donor in good health (CMV status not recorded). Some clones in this sample may be carry-over from other donors' samples. The sequencing input was PBMCs. The genes are TRBV6-2 or TRBV6-3 and TRBJ2-6; 7 nucleotides align to TRBD1. The CDR3 DNA sequence: TGTGCCAGCAGATCAACGACGACAGGGATCCTCTCTGGGGCCAACGTCCTGACTTTC. Residues: CASRSTTTGILSGANVLTF.